Presented here are 32 T cell receptor beta chains from one specimen sequenced in a study of cytomegalovirus exposure and HLA in healthy donors. The PCR made use of 60 Vbeta and 13 Jbeta primers. The data were produced by immunoSEQ multiplex PCR, yet TCRdb's version contains in-frame clones alone and is incomplete. This sample carries roughly 110,000 clones, roughly 76% of them seen once, and the ten largest clones take around 5.8%. Sequenced input: PBMCs. These receptors were taken from a woman in her forties or fifties in good health and CMV-seropositive.

This rearrangement joins TRBV18 to TRBJ1-5; 8 positions match TRBD1. V gave up 3 bases and J gave up 10 bases; unmatched junction bases: 8. The CDR3 consists of 14 residues. Germline CDR1 KGHSH, CDR2 LQKENI. CDR3 in DNA: TGTGCCAGCTCACCTAACAGGGGGTTTGAACCCCAGCATTTT. Translated, it gives CASSPNRGFEPQHF.

The gene calls are TRBV19 and TRBJ1-2, with TRBD1 matching over 8 bases. The ends lost 7 bases at V and 3 bases at J; junction bases unmatched: 4. In germline, CDR1 is LNHDA, CDR2 SQIVND (reference sequence). This CDR3 is built from 13 residues. The CDR3 coding sequence is TGTGCCAGTACCGTGACAGGGGACTATGGCTACACCTTC. The encoded protein is CASTVTGDYGYTF.

This sequence joins TRBV19 and TRBJ2-7; 8 bases are shared with TRBD2. From germline, CDR1 is LNHDA and CDR2 SQIVND (reference sequence). The CDR3 is made up of 13 amino acids. V shed 4 bases, J shed 4 bases, and the junction held 3 bases outside the gene matches. CDR3 coding DNA: TGTGCCAGTAGTACCGGGGGGGGGTACGAGCAGTACTTC. This translates into CASSTGGGYEQYF.

This clone turned up a few times. The chain is built from TRBV5-4 and TRBJ2-7; 11 positions agree with TRBD1. With V trimmed by 4 bases and J by 6 bases, 9 bases remained unmatched. CDR1 and CDR2 from the germline V gene are SGHNT and YYREEE (reference sequence). This CDR3 spans 15 amino acids. The CDR3 nucleotides read TGTGCCAGCAGCGACGCGAGGGGGACAGGGGGCGAGCAGTACTTC. It is translated as CASSDARGTGGEQYF.

In the case of this clone: This sample also contains other DNA sequences that code for the same CDR3. The rearrangement uses TRBV5-6 and TRBJ1-5, with 8 bases lining up with TRBD1. CDR1 and CDR2 (germline): SGHDT, YYEEEE. This CDR3 has 15 residues. V trimming: 0 bases; J trimming: 7 bases; junction bases outside the gene matches: 6. CDR3 amino acids: CASSLADRVGQPQHF. Written as DNA, the CDR3 is TGTGCCAGCAGCTTGGCGGACAGGGTCGGGCAGCCCCAGCATTTT.

The chain uses TRBV7-6 and TRBJ2-7, with 8 positions matching TRBD1. This CDR3 region has 15 residues. V was clipped by 2 bases and J by 3 bases; unmatched bases: 6. Germline V CDR1 and CDR2: SGHVS, FNYEAQ. The CDR3 region is CASSLNRDRSYEQYF. CDR3 in DNA: TGTGCCAGCAGCTTAAACCGGGACAGGAGCTACGAGCAGTACTTC.

This clone has just one count. The chain carries TRBV5-6 and TRBJ2-1, with a possible D match to TRBD2 (6 bases). Germline loops: CDR1 SGHDT, CDR2 YYEEEE. The CDR3 has 15 residues. Trimming left V 5 bases short and J 0 bases short, with 12 bases between. The CDR3 protein is CASRTGLSSYNEQFF. CDR3 DNA sequence: TGTGCCAGCAGGACGGGACTCAGCTCCTACAATGAGCAGTTCTTC.

V is TRBV7-2 and J is TRBJ2-7; TRBD2 aligns across 8 bases. Trimming removed 1 base from V and 3 bases from J; junction bases left unmatched: 11. This CDR3 is built from 17 residues. Germline CDR1 is SGHTA and CDR2 is FQGNSA. The CDR3 here is CASSLVGGGTDNYEQYF. For the CDR3, the DNA is TGTGCCAGCAGCTTAGTTGGCGGGGGGACCGATAACTACGAGCAGTACTTC.

With regard to this clone: At one end, the junction sequence differs from germline, possibly due to a read error. The same CDR3 is also encoded by other DNA sequences in this sample. V is TRBV30 and J is TRBJ2-7; 7 bases agree with TRBD1. From germline, CDR1 is GTSNPN and CDR2 SVGIG (reference sequence). The CDR3 sequence is 13 residues long. CDR3 sequence (DNA): TGTGCCTGGAGTGCTTTAGGGGGCAACGAACAGTACTTC. Amino acids: CAWSALGGNEQYF.

The chain has TRBV18 and TRBJ1-1; 7 bases are shared with TRBD1. With 3 bases clipped from V and 5 bases from J, the junction kept 9 bases outside the gene matches. In germline, CDR1 is KGHSH, CDR2 LQKENI. The length of the CDR3 is 15 residues. CDR3 sequence (DNA): TGTGCCAGCTCACCTAGGACGGACAGGTGGACTGAAGCTTTCTTT. Amino acids: CASSPRTDRWTEAFF.

This chain connects TRBV4-1 to TRBJ2-3, with 7 bases identical to TRBD2. V shed 1 base, J shed 6 bases, and the junction held 7 bases outside the gene matches. The CDR3 consists of 15 residues. Germline CDR1 MGHRA, CDR2 YSYEKL. CDR3 in amino acids: CASSQAVWGGDTQYF. In nucleotides, the CDR3 is TGCGCCAGCAGCCAAGCAGTTTGGGGGGGGGATACGCAGTATTTT.

This clone was observed a handful of times. The chain is built from TRBV9 and TRBJ2-2, with a tentative D call TRBD2 (5 bases). Per the germline V gene, CDR1 is SGDLS and CDR2 is YYNGEE. The CDR3 is 15 amino acids. Trimming pared 4 bases from V and 3 bases from J, leaving 13 bases between. The CDR3 loop is CASSFGGLDTGELFF. The CDR3 region has the DNA TGTGCCAGCAGCTTCGGCGGGTTGGACACCGGGGAGCTGTTTTTT.

The rearrangement joins TRBV9 to TRBJ2-1; tentatively, D is TRBD1 (5 bases). The CDR3 extends over 15 amino acids. Trimming removed 4 bases at V and 0 bases at J, with 11 bases between. Germline-derived CDR1 and CDR2 are SGDLS and YYNGEE. The CDR3 region is CASSTGSSSYNEQFF. DNA of the CDR3: TGTGCCAGCAGCACAGGTTCAAGCTCCTACAATGAGCAGTTCTTC.

The chain couples TRBV5-4 to TRBJ1-2, with 7 bases that match TRBD1. Germline V gene sequence: CDR1 SGHNT, CDR2 YYREEE (reference sequence). CDR3 length: 14 amino acids. The V gene end was trimmed by 4 bases and the J gene end by 5 bases; junction bases not matched to a gene: 8. CDR3 region: CASSAGQESYGYTF. CDR3 DNA sequence: TGTGCCAGCAGCGCCGGACAGGAGTCATATGGCTACACCTTC. The whole variable domain, remainder taken from reference TRBV5-4 and TRBJ1-2, is ETGVTQSPTHLIKTRGQQVTLRCSSQSGHNTVSWYQQALGQGPQFIFQYYREEENGRGNFPPRFSGLQFPNYSSELNVNALELDDSALYLCASSAGQESYGYTFGSGTRLTVV.

This chain connects TRBV15 to TRBJ1-6, with D uncertain. Trimming took 3 bases from V and 7 from J, leaving 10 bases between them. Per germline, CDR1 LNHNV and CDR2 YYDKDF (reference sequence). The CDR3 length is 14 residues. DNA of the CDR3: TGTGCCACCAGCAGTATCGGCAGGAATTCACCCCTCCACTTT. It is translated as CATSSIGRNSPLHF.

This rearrangement joins TRBV7-9 to TRBJ1-3; weak D call: TRBD1 (5 bases). The V end lost 4 bases, the J end lost 0 bases, and 16 bases lay between the germline ends. CDR3 length: 17 amino acids. Germline values: CDR1 SEHNR, CDR2 FQNEAQ (reference sequence). Written as DNA, the CDR3 is TGTGCCAGCAGCTCCCTGACAGCAGCTTTCTCTGGAAACACCATATATTTT. It encodes CASSSLTAAFSGNTIYF. The complete variable domain, with remaining parts taken from reference TRBV7-9 and TRBJ1-3, reads DTGVSQNPRHKITKRGQNVTFRCDPISEHNRLYWYRQTLGQGPEFLTYFQNEAQLEKSRLLSDRFSAERPKGSFSTLEIQRTEQGDSAMYLCASSSLTAAFSGNTIYFGEGSWLTVV.

In this sample, this clone turned up a few times. The J gene is TRBJ1-2, the V gene TRBV29-1; D is ambiguous. The CDR3 has 12 residues. Between the trimmed V and J ends, which lost 0 bases and 8 bases, there was a span of 10 bases. Germline V CDR1 and CDR2: SQVTM, ANQGSEA. Written as DNA, the CDR3 is TGCAGCGTTGAAGACAGATCGAACGGCTACACCTTC. Protein sequence: CSVEDRSNGYTF.

This clone was seen once. V is TRBV9 and J is TRBJ2-3, with 10 positions matching TRBD2. After removal of 0 bases from V and 6 bases from J, the junction contained 7 bases not matched to a gene. The CDR3 is 16 residues long. Germline assignment: CDR1 SGDLS and CDR2 YYNGEE. CDR3 in DNA: TGTGCCAGCAGCGTAGGGACTAGCGGCCCCTGGGATACGCAGTATTTT. Translation gives CASSVGTSGPWDTQYF.

This clone was counted ten times or more. Other DNA sequences of this sample code for an identical CDR3. This chain uses TRBV18 with TRBJ2-6; possible D gene TRBD2, 5 bases. This CDR3 spans 17 amino acids. Per the germline V gene, CDR1 is KGHSH and CDR2 is LQKENI. V lost 2 bases and J 0 bases, leaving 11 bases between the germline ends. CDR3 sequence: CASSPRTGNSGANVLTF. CDR3 bases: TGTGCCAGCTCACCAAGGACGGGGAACTCTGGGGCCAACGTCCTGACTTTC. Filled out from reference TRBV18 and TRBJ2-6, the complete variable domain reads NAGVMQNPRHLVRRRGQEARLRCSPMKGHSHVYWYRQLPEEGLKFMVYLQKENIIDESGMPKERFSAEFPKEGPSILRIQQVVRGDSAAYFCASSPRTGNSGANVLTFGAGSRLTVL.

V and J are TRBV28 and TRBJ1-4; TRBD1 is a possible D gene (6 bases). Trimming left V 5 bases short and J 3 bases short, with 16 bases between. CDR1 and CDR2 from the germline V gene are MDHEN and SYDVKM. The CDR3 has 16 amino acids. The CDR3 DNA follows: TGTGCCAGCAGTCCTCTAACAGGGAGATCTAATGAAAAACTGTTTTTT. The encoded protein is CASSPLTGRSNEKLFF.

V is TRBV5-6 and J is TRBJ1-1; possibly TRBD1 for D (5 bases). Trimming took 2 bases from V and 3 from J, leaving 11 bases between them. The CDR3 totals 14 residues. Per germline, CDR1 SGHDT and CDR2 YYEEEE. The CDR3 DNA reads TGTGCCAGCAGCTTTGGAGGGGACGACACTGAAGCTTTCTTT. Encoded protein: CASSFGGDDTEAFF.

The chain employs TRBV30 and TRBJ2-2; D gene ambiguous. From germline, CDR1 is GTSNPN and CDR2 SVGIG (reference sequence). The CDR3 sequence is 14 residues long. The V end lost 1 base, the J end lost 2 bases, and 8 bases lay between the germline ends. The CDR3 reads CAWSGRLNTGELFF. The DNA of the CDR3 is TGTGCCTGGAGTGGAAGACTCAACACCGGGGAGCTGTTTTTT.

The J gene is TRBJ2-5, the V gene TRBV6-1, with a tentative D call TRBD1 (5 bases). The end of the DNA aligns better with TRBJ2-7, so the J call may be wrong. The CDR3 is 15 amino acids. The V gene's germline CDR1 is MNHNS and CDR2 SASEGT. CDR3 DNA: TGTGCCAGCCGGGCGGCCCAGGGAAGTCCCTACGAGCAGTACTTC. Amino acid sequence: CASRAAQGSPYEQYF.

The genes are TRBV7-6 and TRBJ1-1, with D unclear. V was clipped by 5 bases and J by 0 bases, with 13 bases between them. The CDR3 is 15 residues long. CDR1 and CDR2 from the germline V gene are SGHVS and FNYEAQ. This CDR3 reads CASSLSPPMNTEAFF. Written as DNA, the CDR3 is TGTGCCAGCAGCCTGTCCCCACCTATGAACACTGAAGCTTTCTTT.

This clone occurred many times. Other DNA sequences in this specimen translate into the identical CDR3. The chain couples TRBV5-1 to TRBJ1-1; 8 nucleotides match TRBD1. The germline V gene encodes CDR1 SGHRS and CDR2 YFSETQ. With 4 bases clipped from V and 4 bases from J, the junction kept 3 bases outside the gene matches. This CDR3 region has 13 residues. CDR3 in amino acids: CASSGTGGTEAFF. In nucleotides, the CDR3 is TGCGCCAGCAGCGGTACAGGGGGCACTGAAGCTTTCTTT.

The CDR3 nucleotides read TGTGCCTGGGTCCCTCTGGGGGGAACTCAGTACTTC. This gives the protein CAWVPLGGTQYF. The chain combines TRBV30 with TRBJ2-7, with D perhaps TRBD2 (6 bases). Germline V gives CDR1 GTSNPN, CDR2 SVGIG (reference sequence). The CDR3 is made up of 12 amino acids. Trimming cost V 5 bases and J 10 bases, with 18 bases left between them.

The chain uses TRBV7-3 and TRBJ2-1, with 9 bases identical to TRBD2. This CDR3 has 16 amino acids. The V gene end was trimmed by 2 bases and the J gene end by 4 bases; junction bases not matched to a gene: 6. Germline CDR1 is SGHTA and CDR2 is FQGTGA. As DNA, the CDR3 is TGTGCCAGCAGCTTAGAGGGCGGGGGGGCTTACAATGAGCAGTTCTTC. This codes for CASSLEGGGAYNEQFF.

This chain uses TRBV27 with TRBJ1-4; 8 nucleotides line up with TRBD1. The length of the CDR3 is 15 residues. The J segment lost 3 bases and the V segment lost 5 bases, leaving 5 bases of the junction unmatched. Germline assignment: CDR1 MNHEY and CDR2 SMNVEV (reference sequence). The CDR3 region is CASSRDRGANEKLFF. The CDR3 region has the DNA TGTGCCAGCAGTAGAGACAGGGGCGCTAATGAAAAACTGTTTTTT.

The V and J genes are TRBV9 and TRBJ2-3; 10 nucleotides line up with TRBD2. This CDR3 has 16 residues. Germline CDR1 is SGDLS and CDR2 is YYNGEE. The V gene end was trimmed by 4 bases and the J gene end by 2 bases; junction bases not matched to a gene: 7. In DNA, the CDR3 is TGTGCCAGCAGCATCTCTAGCGGGAGACACACAGATACGCAGTATTTT. It specifies CASSISSGRHTDTQYF.

V usage is TRBV6-1 and J usage is TRBJ2-7; D unclear. CDR1 and CDR2 from the germline V gene are MNHNS and SASEGT. V shed 8 bases and J shed 1 base, with 12 bases lying between them. CDR3 size: 13 residues. As DNA, the CDR3 is TGTGCCAGCGTGGCAGAGGCGTCCTACGAGCAGTACTTC. Its translation: CASVAEASYEQYF.

The V call is TRBV30, the J call TRBJ1-5; D unresolved. V was clipped by 0 bases and J by 4 bases, with 13 bases between them. This CDR3 has 15 amino acids. CDR1 GTSNPN and CDR2 SVGIG come from the germline V gene (reference sequence). DNA for the CDR3: TGTGCCTGGAGTGTAAGAGGAGATCTAAATCAGCCCCAGCATTTT. It specifies CAWSVRGDLNQPQHF. Variable domain in full (rest from reference TRBV30 and TRBJ1-5): SQTIHQWPATLVQPVGSPLSLECTVEGTSNPNLYWYRQAAGRGLQLLFYSVGIGQISSEVPQNLSASRPQDRQFILSSKKLLLSDSGFYLCAWSVRGDLNQPQHFGDGTRLSIL.

This chain connects TRBV19 to TRBJ1-2; 7 bases fit TRBD1. The CDR3 length is 14 residues. Trimming removed 4 bases from V and 4 bases from J; junction bases left unmatched: 6. From germline, CDR1 is LNHDA and CDR2 SQIVND (reference sequence). The CDR3 coding sequence is TGTGCCAGTAGTAAGACAGGGTATGGCTATGGCTACACCTTC. Its protein is CASSKTGYGYGYTF.